Following are 13 T cell receptor beta chains from one sample sequenced in a study of CD8 T cells in ankylosing spondylitis. TCRdb re-called the 5' RACE reads through MiXCR, storing one row per CDR3 protein. The data show about 130,000 distinct CDR3 sequences, around 13% seen once. The sequenced sample was blood, either unsorted or a sorted T cell fraction (not recorded which). These receptors all stem from a female donor with ankylosing spondylitis or in good health (not recorded which).

This clonotype came up a few times. The genes are TRBV14 and TRBJ1-2, with a possible D match to TRBD1 (5 bases). The CDR3 totals 14 residues. With 4 bases removed from V and 8 bases from J, the gap between germline ends came to 17 bases. Germline V gene lookup returns CDR1 SGHDN and CDR2 FVKESK. CDR3 in amino acids: CASSPYRGAGGYTF. CDR3 bases: TGTGCCAGCAGCCCTTACCGAGGGGCGGGCGGCTACACCTTC.

This clonotype was counted ten times or more. The V call is TRBV14, the J call TRBJ2-1; 7 positions agree with TRBD1. The V and J ends lost 3 bases and 1 base, in that order; junction bases with no gene match: 6. Germline CDR1 SGHDN, CDR2 FVKESK. The CDR3 has 16 residues. In nucleotides, the CDR3 is TGTGCCAGCAGCCAGACAGGGACGAAATCCTACAATGAGCAGTTCTTC. Its translation: CASSQTGTKSYNEQFF.

This clonotype was picked up a small number of times. The V gene is TRBV20-1, the J gene TRBJ1-5; D unresolved. Trimming left V 0 bases short and J 7 bases short, with 19 bases between. Germline CDR1 DFQATT, CDR2 SNEGSKA (reference sequence). The CDR3 contains 16 residues. The CDR3 bases are TGCAGTGCTAGAGATCTAACATCACTCGGAGGACAGCCCCAGCATTTT. Translation: CSARDLTSLGGQPQHF.

The chain uses TRBV7-9 and TRBJ2-4; D is unclear. The CDR3 runs to 16 residues. The germline V gene encodes CDR1 SEHNR and CDR2 FQNEAQ (reference sequence). The V and J ends lost 0 bases and 6 bases respectively, with 15 bases between them. The DNA for the CDR3 is TGTGCCAGCAGCTTAGCTGCTGGGTATGGGCGAAACATTCAGTACTTC. Amino acid sequence: CASSLAAGYGRNIQYF. The whole variable domain, filled in from reference TRBV7-9 and TRBJ2-4, reads DTGVSQNPRHKITKRGQNVTFRCDPISEHNRLYWYRQTLGQGPEFLTYFQNEAQLEKSRLLSDRFSAERPKGSFSTLEIQRTEQGDSAMYLCASSLAAGYGRNIQYFGAGTRLSVL.

The rearrangement links TRBV5-1 to TRBJ2-7; a weak D match, TRBD1 (7 bases). Trimming removed 0 bases from V and 6 bases from J, with 16 bases in between. CDR3 length equals 15 residues. Germline CDR1 reads SGHRS; CDR2 reads YFSETQ. CDR3 in amino acids: CASSLVPGGLTEQYF. The CDR3 DNA follows: TGCGCCAGCAGCTTGGTTCCAGGGGGACTCACCGAGCAGTACTTC.

The CDR3 region is CASSYVGTANYGYTF. In DNA form, the CDR3 reads TGTGCCAGCAGTTACGTTGGGACAGCAAACTATGGCTACACCTTC. V usage is TRBV6-2 or TRBV6-3 and J usage is TRBJ1-2; 7 bases fit TRBD1. V lost 2 bases, J lost 2 bases, and 5 bases stayed unmatched. CDR1 and CDR2 from the germline V gene are MNHEY and SVGEGT. The CDR3 runs to 15 residues.

There are a few counts of this clonotype. The V call is TRBV28, the J call TRBJ2-5; D not resolved. The germline V and J ends were trimmed by 6 bases and 3 bases, with 11 bases remaining between them. CDR1 and CDR2 (germline): MDHEN, SYDVKM. This CDR3 has 13 amino acids. For the CDR3, the DNA is TGTGCCAGCAGACCCGGCCCAAAAGAGACCCAGTACTTC. Its translation is CASRPGPKETQYF.

The CDR3 region is CSAHLSGGVDTFF. The CDR3 DNA is TGCAGTGCGCATCTCTCGGGGGGAGTTGATACTTTCTTT. The V call is TRBV20-1, the J call TRBJ1-1; D is perhaps TRBD1 (5 bases). The CDR3 totals 13 residues. The V end was cut by 6 bases, the J end by 12 bases, with 23 bases between. Germline CDR1 is DFQATT and CDR2 is SNEGSKA (reference sequence).

This clonotype has a count of ten or more. The V and J genes are TRBV4-2 and TRBJ2-3; D is unclear. Per the germline V gene, CDR1 is LGHNA and CDR2 is YNFKEQ. This CDR3 region has 13 residues. V shed 0 bases and J shed 1 base, with 2 bases lying between them. CDR3 bases: TGTGCCAGCAGCCAAGAGGGCACAGATACGCAGTATTTT. Protein: CASSQEGTDTQYF.

V is TRBV20-1 and J is TRBJ1-2, with TRBD1 as a possible D gene (5 bases). Germline lookup yields CDR1 DFQATT and CDR2 SNEGSKA (reference sequence). The CDR3 covers 11 residues. V was shortened by 3 bases and J by 7 bases, with 9 bases between the two germline ends. CDR3 sequence reads: CSARFRGGYTF. DNA for the CDR3: TGCAGTGCTAGGTTTAGGGGTGGCTACACCTTC.

This clonotype came up a few times. The V call is TRBV6-5, the J call TRBJ1-2, with TRBD1 identical over 9 bases. The CDR3 consists of 16 residues. Germline V gene data show CDR1 as MNHEY and CDR2 as SVGAGI. The V and J ends lost 2 bases and 4 bases, in that order; junction bases with no gene match: 8. For the CDR3, the DNA is TGTGCCAGCAGTTACAAGCGGCCGGGACAGGGCTATGGCTACACCTTC. Its protein product is CASSYKRPGQGYGYTF.

Ten or more counts support this clonotype. The rearrangement joins TRBV5-1 to TRBJ2-3, with 7 bases fitting TRBD2. Trimming took 1 base from V and 0 from J; bases not matched to a gene: 2. This CDR3 has 15 amino acids. CDR1 and CDR2 (germline): SGHRS, YFSETQ. The CDR3 DNA follows: TGCGCCAGCAGCTTGTCGACTAGCAGCACAGATACGCAGTATTTT. Its translation is CASSLSTSSTDTQYF.

There are many counts of this clonotype. V and J are TRBV10-3 and TRBJ2-3; 15 nucleotides match TRBD2. V was clipped by 5 bases and J by 0 bases; unmatched bases: 12. The CDR3 runs to 20 residues. CDR1 is ENHRY, CDR2 SYGVKD, per germline. The CDR3 bases are TGTGCCATCAGTCCTTACGGACTAGCGGGGGGGCTAGGCAGCACAGATACGCAGTATTTT. Translating gives CAISPYGLAGGLGSTDTQYF.